The entry that follows covers one T cell receptor beta chain sequence. In this sample, this clonotype turned up many times. Base qualities are not at hand, and no much larger clone is one base apart. The sample belongs to a study of T cells after yellow fever vaccination (dated by TCRdb to between 2018 and 2021). Notes on the research overall: Memory subsets (EM, EMRA, CM and Tscm) were sorted on a BD FACS Aria III using CD3, CD45RA, CCR7 and CD95 staining. The SMART-Seq v4 Ultra Low Input RNA kit was used to prepare libraries from fractions with low cell numbers. To follow T-cell clones before and after both primary and booster YFV17D yellow fever vaccination, bulk TCR alpha and beta repertoires underwent longitudinal sequencing. The cohort comprised two healthy male donors, one aged 18 to 30 and one aged 30 to 40 years. Blood samples were taken at several timepoints before and after primary and secondary immunization, and bulk PBMC replicates and cell subsets were isolated. Sorting of memory subsets took place on days 0, 15 and 45 and at 18 months after primary vaccination, as well as on days 0, 15 and 45 after the 30-year booster. The investigation overall reported the following: Most clones expanded after primary vaccination were re-detected after the booster (just under 97% of CD4 and around 88% of CD8), suggesting broad memory maintenance. The secondary T-cell response was found to be weaker but faster than the primary response, with a peak reached on day 5 rather than on day 15. A small fraction of clonotypes appeared in both the CD4 and CD8 compartments, likely as a result of convergent recombination. Because the study included only a couple of donors, the extent to which the findings can be generalized is limited. On day 0, almost all vaccine-responding clonotypes were found to be below detection in the sorted memory subsets. Because abundant contaminating clonotypes from the bulk population could be contained in FACS-sorted repertoires, computational filtering was required.

The germline ends are 14 bases apart after V is trimmed by 1 base and J by 5 bases. The CDR3 has 15 amino acids, counting the end cysteine and phenylalanine. This entry keeps only the CDR3 DNA: 45 bases, framed from base 1. Taken from the germline V gene (reference sequence), the CDR1 and CDR2 loops are LNHDA and SQIVND. What the treatment or condition label conveys for this sample: live attenuated yellow fever vaccine strain. A standard Ficoll-Paque protocol was used to isolate PBMCs from peripheral blood. RNA from sorted memory subsets was extracted with the RNeasy Micro Kit. TCR cDNA was synthesized by 5'RACE template switching, which introduced a universal primer site and unique molecular identifiers. Priming of cDNA synthesis was performed from both the TCR alpha and TCR beta constant segments. Libraries were amplified in two PCR steps, with sample barcodes and sequencing adapters added in the second step. Libraries were sequenced on Illumina HiSeq 2500 (2x100 bp) or NovaSeq (2x150 bp). The original pipeline was this. Reads were demultiplexed and collapsed into UMI consensus sequences with MIGEC, and V(D)J alignment was performed with MiXCR. Vaccine-responding clonotypes were identified with edgeR using replicate PBMC samples, with FDR below 0.01 and a log2 fold change above 5 up to day 15 being required. Bulk clonotypes were assigned CD4 or CD8 identity according to which sequenced CD4 or CD8 repertoire held them at higher abundance. To estimate the distribution of each clone across memory phenotypes, clonotype frequencies in memory subsets were weighted by FACS-sorted cell numbers. In TCRdb, the public reads were trimmed at Q25 with fastp and aligned with MiXCR, with productive beta chains retained. CDR3 protein sequences are deduplicated, and each keeps its most common genes and DNA. The V and J calls and clone size come from TCRdb's table, not from the authors' own analysis. This sample lists roughly 30,000 distinct CDR3 sequences; about 10% were detected once. The ten biggest clones cover around 12% of the sample.

This sample comprised PBMCs, either bulk or a sorted T-cell subset (CD4+, CD8+, memory, or dextramer-sorted; not recorded which), obtained about 2 weeks after the first yellow fever vaccination. The chain was built from TRBV19 and TRBJ1-2; the D region possibly corresponds to TRBD1 (6 bases align). This TCR was recovered from a man younger than 30 who received the YFV17D yellow fever vaccine. The DNA sequence is given as TGTGCCAGTAGTATAGTATCGGCAGGGGTATATGGCTACACCTTC. Its protein is CASSIVSAGVYGYTF.